The 11 T cell receptor beta chains given below trace back to one sample, sequenced in a study of cytomegalovirus exposure and HLA in healthy donors listed by TCRdb under 2017. The method was the immunoSEQ multiplex PCR assay. Imported from immuneACCESS, the table was reduced by TCRdb to in-frame sequences with V and J called. These copies leave out some clones; in studies compared against another copy, an unresolved V gene accounts for under half, and the cause of the remainder is not known. In all, the sample holds about 140,000 clones, and 86% of those were seen once. About 2.7% of the sample is in the top ten clones. The sequenced sample consisted of PBMCs. The receptors were gathered from a man between 18 and 29 years old in good health and CMV-seronegative.

This clone appeared once. V and J are TRBV5-6 and TRBJ1-5, with D possibly matching TRBD1 (6 bases). Germline loops: CDR1 SGHDT, CDR2 YYEEEE. The V gene lost 2 bases and the J gene lost 0 bases, with 21 bases spanning the gap. The CDR3 runs to 19 residues. The chain's CDR3 is CASSFTLGQKLYSNQPQHF. The CDR3 coding sequence is TGTGCCAGCAGCTTTACCTTAGGACAGAAGCTTTATAGCAATCAGCCCCAGCATTTT.

This chain uses TRBV19 with TRBJ1-5; no clear D. The CDR3 length is 13 residues. Trimming took 5 bases from V and 9 from J, leaving 14 bases between them. Germline lookup yields CDR1 LNHDA and CDR2 SQIVND (reference sequence). The DNA of the CDR3 is TGTGCCAGTAGTCGTCTCCTAAGCGGGCCCCAGCATTTT. Protein: CASSRLLSGPQHF.

This chain connects TRBV6-5 to TRBJ2-1; the D gene is possibly TRBD2 (6 bases). Germline V gives CDR1 MNHEY, CDR2 SVGAGI. This CDR3 has 14 residues. Between the trimmed V and J ends, which lost 7 bases and 5 bases, there was a span of 15 bases. The CDR3 here is CASKTGWRDNEQFF. Written as DNA, the CDR3 is TGTGCCAGCAAAACGGGCTGGAGGGACAATGAGCAGTTCTTC.

In its sample, this clone was seen once. The chain employs TRBV13 and TRBJ2-1, with TRBD2 matching 10 bases. Looked up from germline, CDR1 is PRHDT and CDR2 is FYEKMQ (reference sequence). V shed 8 bases, J shed 6 bases, and the junction held 7 bases outside the gene matches. The CDR3 is made up of 14 amino acids. CDR3 in DNA: TGTGCCAGCGGACCACTAGCGGGATTCAATGAGCAGTTCTTC. This sequence encodes CASGPLAGFNEQFF.

The V gene is TRBV15, the J gene TRBJ2-1; D ambiguous. This CDR3 has 14 residues. The V gene's germline CDR1 is LNHNV and CDR2 YYDKDF (reference sequence). V lost 0 bases to trimming and J lost 7 bases, with 10 bases between them. Here the CDR3 reads CATSRDVAWNEQFF. DNA of the CDR3: TGTGCCACCAGCAGAGATGTGGCCTGGAATGAGCAGTTCTTC. Full variable domain (rest looked up from reference TRBV15 and TRBJ2-1): DAMVIQNPRYQVTQFGKPVTLSCSQTLNHNVMYWYQQKSSQAPKLLFHYYDKDFNNEADTPDNFQSRRPNTSFCFLDIRSPGLGDTAMYLCATSRDVAWNEQFFGPGTRLTVL.

This clone has just one count. Written as DNA, the CDR3 is TGTGCCAGCAGCATAGCGGGGGGATTCTCCTACAATGAGCAGTTCTTC. Its translation is CASSIAGGFSYNEQFF. J is TRBJ2-1 and V is TRBV13; 10 bases match TRBD2. This CDR3 is 16 amino acids long. V was clipped by 5 bases and J by 0 bases; unmatched bases: 4. Germline CDR1 PRHDT, CDR2 FYEKMQ (reference sequence).

The gene calls are TRBV18 and TRBJ1-1; D unresolved. Trimming removed 6 bases from V and 0 bases from J, with 8 bases in between. Germline CDR1 and CDR2: KGHSH and LQKENI. The CDR3 has 13 residues. CDR3 region: CASSSTMNTEAFF. CDR3 nucleotide sequence: TGTGCCAGCTCTAGTACCATGAACACTGAAGCTTTCTTT.

This chain uses TRBV7-9 with TRBJ1-2; 8 positions match TRBD1. The length of the CDR3 is 16 residues. V shed 1 base and J 7 bases; nucleotides not matched to a gene: 11. CDR1 SEHNR and CDR2 FQNEAQ come from the germline V gene (reference sequence). This CDR3 reads CASSLGTGTGPPGYTF. CDR3 sequence (DNA): TGTGCCAGCAGCTTAGGTACCGGGACAGGCCCGCCTGGCTACACCTTC.

The V gene is TRBV15, the J gene TRBJ1-4; D not resolved. V was clipped by 1 base and J by 0 bases, with 21 bases between them. Germline-derived CDR1 and CDR2 are LNHNV and YYDKDF (reference sequence). The CDR3 has 20 amino acids. The CDR3 here is CATSRGRGGPKVATNEKLFF. CDR3 sequence (DNA): TGTGCCACCAGCAGAGGCCGAGGAGGACCGAAAGTTGCAACTAATGAAAAACTGTTTTTT.

V and J are TRBV13 and TRBJ1-2, with D possibly matching TRBD1 (5 bases). CDR1 is PRHDT and CDR2 is FYEKMQ in the germline V gene (reference sequence). The V and J ends lost 5 bases and 4 bases respectively, with 11 bases between them. There are 13 residues in the CDR3. The CDR3 nucleotides read TGTGCCAGCAGCCCCAGGGCGTTCTATGGCTACACCTTC. It is translated as CASSPRAFYGYTF.

The J gene is TRBJ2-2, the V gene TRBV30; the D gene is possibly TRBD1 (5 bases). V lost 5 bases, J lost 3 bases, and 13 bases lay in between. Germline V CDR1 and CDR2: GTSNPN, SVGIG (reference sequence). This CDR3 contains 14 residues. The CDR3 protein is CAWEEGAYTGELFF. The CDR3 DNA follows: TGTGCCTGGGAGGAAGGGGCTTACACCGGGGAGCTGTTTTTT.